This T cell receptor beta chain emerged from a study of TIL therapy for anti-PD-1-resistant metastatic lung cancer. Study summary: Patients then received nivolumab; progressors got lymphodepletion, TIL and IL-2.

The libraries were made with immunoSEQ v3. Sequencing depth was around 2.2 million read pairs for survey level, about 5-6 million for deep. TCRdb keeps only in-frame clones here, not all; method: immunoSEQ multiplex PCR. The table includes about 43,000 clones, less than 80% detected once. The time point was: pre-treatment sample, taken before nivolumab and TIL therapy. V was pared by 2 bases and J by 7 bases, with 14 bases between. Germline values: CDR1 LNHDA, CDR2 SQIVND (reference sequence). This CDR3 spans 14 amino acids. Details on this clone: As yet, its antigen is unknown.

General study findings and limits: TIL clonotype persistence in blood showed no apparent association with response. The cohort had more treatment-naive, never-smoker and oncogene-addicted patients than typical.

The input for sequencing was blood, taken at baseline. The TCR sequence derives from a man aged 65-85 years with non-small cell lung cancer. This sequence joins TRBV19 and TRBJ1-2; D perhaps matches TRBD1 (5 bases). CDR3 residues: CASSILGTSIGYTF. For the CDR3, the DNA is TGTGCCAGTAGTATACTCGGGACCTCTATTGGCTACACCTTC. Based on the CDR3 plus reference TRBV19 and TRBJ1-2, the full variable domain is DGGITQSPKYLFRKEGQNVTLSCEQNLNHDAMYWYRQDPGQGLRLIYYSQIVNDFQKGDIAEGYSVSREKKESFPLTVTSAQKNPTAFYLCASSILGTSIGYTFGSGTRLTVV.